The entry that follows covers one TCR beta chain sequence. Its matching antigen is unknown. The data were taken from a study of cytomegalovirus exposure and HLA in healthy donors. Findings of the study overall: The finding came from a later analysis; first-cohort TCR clusters tended to co-occur in the 120 or so validation repertoires. A list of around 150 TCR beta chains associated with cytomegalovirus was given.

From germline, CDR1 is SEHNR and CDR2 FQNEAQ (reference sequence). V was shortened by 4 bases and J by 2 bases, with 8 bases between the two germline ends. The length of the CDR3 is 13 residues. Repertoires were generated with immunoSEQ multiplex PCR, while TCRdb's copy carries only in-frame clones and drops some. The table records tens of thousands of clones, 89% of them present only once. The 120-subject validation cohort, separate from the roughly 700-subject first cohort, included the donors. What was sequenced was PBMCs. The clonotype comes from a woman aged 18 to 35 in good health and CMV-seronegative. The rearrangement joins TRBV7-9 to TRBJ1-2; a possible D gene is TRBD1 (5 bases). In DNA form, the CDR3 reads TGTGCCAGCAGCTCGACAGAAAACTATGGCTACACCTTC. Encoded protein: CASSSTENYGYTF.